This T cell receptor (beta chain) was identified in a study of blood T cells in healthy people across ages. The study, taken as a whole, reports: There was a strong correlation between TCR beta diversity and naive T cell percentage.

Germline V CDR1 and CDR2: ENHRY, SYGVKD. There are 14 residues in the CDR3. Trimming left V 3 bases short and J 0 bases short, with 6 bases between. Turning to this clonotype: Its antigen is still unknown.

Primed by a sample-barcoded 5' primer and a J-beta primer mix, a second PCR proceeded for about 6 to 12 cycles. In TCRdb, the 5' RACE reads were re-called with MiXCR into one record per CDR3 protein. Altogether around 940,000 distinct CDR3 sequences are present, just over 50% being singletons, with the ten largest covering 20% to 25%. Sequencing was carried out using blood. The TCR originated in a woman aged 55-75 years in good health. This chain joins TRBV10-3 and TRBJ1-5, with D uncertain. The CDR3 sequence is CAISEQYSNQPQHF. The CDR3, as DNA: TGTGCCATCAGTGAACAGTATAGCAATCAGCCCCAGCATTTT.